The next 2 T cell receptor beta chains were all read from a single sample in a study of blood T cell repertoires in COVID-19. Measured with immunoSEQ multiplex PCR; TCRdb has only the in-frame clones, and not every one. The top ten hold about 3.5% of the sample, which has about 99,000 clones, about 86% seen once. The source material was peripheral blood. The receptors originated from a human donor in a cohort sampled during active COVID-19.

Comment on this clone: This sample also contains other DNA sequences that code for the same CDR3. V usage is TRBV6-5 and J usage is TRBJ1-1; 8 positions match TRBD1. V dropped 0 bases and J dropped 3; count of bases not matched to a gene: 3. Germline CDR1 reads MNHEY; CDR2 reads SVGAGI. The CDR3 is 15 amino acids. The CDR3 nucleotides are TGTGCCAGCAGTTACTCGAACAGGGGGTACACTGAAGCTTTCTTT. Translated, it gives CASSYSNRGYTEAFF.

DNA of the CDR3: TGTGCCAGCAGCCAAGGGGGGGCTAGCGGGATATACGAGCAGTACTTC. Translation gives CASSQGGASGIYEQYF. The chain joins TRBV3-1 (or the pseudogene TRBV3-2) to TRBJ2-7; 9 bases line up with TRBD2. The CDR3 consists of 16 residues. CDR1 and CDR2 (germline): LGHDT, YNNKEL (reference sequence). V lost 1 base and J lost 4; bases outside the gene matches: 8.